Given below is one T cell receptor (beta chain) in context. Its antigen is not yet known. No much larger clone is present one base from it, and per-base qualities are unavailable. These data belong to a study of human T cells and chemical hapten exposure (dated by TCRdb to about 2021). For context, the study as a whole: For sensitization, 2% DPC in acetone was applied to a roughly 2 cm by roughly 2 cm area of upper inner arm skin. Weekly therapeutic DPC doses were additionally applied to the scalp of patients throughout the approximately 23-week study period. Patch testing on the upper back used Finn chambers containing 0.01% DPC, with scoring done after 6 days according to International Contact Dermatitis Research Group standards. The patient cohort, mostly female, included alopecia areata with under or over 50% scalp involvement, alopecia totalis and alopecia universalis. Libraries were pooled for sequencing, and variation in per-sample TCR yields was attributed mainly to small differences in library volumes within the pool. The study tracked peripheral blood TCR repertoire changes in vivo during primary and secondary sensitization to the hapten diphenylcyclopropenone (DPC) in alopecia patients. Patient blood was sampled pre-sensitization (week 0) and at 2, 6 and about 24 weeks after DPC sensitization. For TCR sequencing, blood came from 25 to 35 alopecia patients at anywhere from one to four time points (pre-sensitization, 2, 6 and 24 weeks). Beyond this particular receptor, the publication reports: DPC sensitization did not change the number of TCRs with a frequency above 1 in 1000, and there was no evidence of changes in global repertoire structure. Significantly more large CDR3 similarity clusters were formed by expanded TCRs than by pre-sensitization or healthy control sets, consistent with antigen-driven responses. After repeated subsampling, the strength of the expansion versus patch-test correlation and the threshold at which it became significant changed. A positive correlation was found between the number of PT1 expanded TCRs and patch test score, with significance reached at thresholds 8, 16 and 32 but not 4. Because all patients had alopecia, a presumed autoimmune disease, the immune response of the patients might differ from that of healthy individuals.

This specimen's time point label, interpreted: pre-sensitization, week 0. According to the study, the label for this sample's treatment or condition signals: therapeutic diphenylcyclopropenone sensitization with weekly scalp DPC. At every patch-test visit, the blood draw took place before the patch test was put on. Patients were eligible if aged 18 to 70, diagnosed with alopecia and judged suitable for DPC therapy, and pregnant patients were excluded. Total RNA was isolated from unfractionated whole blood collected in Tempus Blood RNA tubes. Libraries came from RACE. The instrument was a NextSeq 500. During library preparation, unique molecular identifiers were attached to individual cDNA molecules so that TCRs could be counted in a quantitative, reproducible way. Both TCR alpha and TCR beta chains were sequenced from each blood RNA sample. The authors' pipeline ran thus. A median of about 100,000 TCRs per sample was observed, with a range of about 23,224 to 700,000. The Decombinator software suite was used to annotate the V, J and CDR3 of the TCR reads. Every sample was subsampled to the same number of TCRs (28,000) for the PS versus PT1 abundance plots. TCRs were defined as expanded if absent before sensitization and observed at least eight times at the 2-week time point. In-frame beta chains were kept once TCRdb had trimmed the public reads at Q25 with fastp and called clones with MiXCR. Rows are combined by CDR3 protein, so each entry shows the most common genes and DNA. The authors' filters were not applied to this entry. Here the sample has 300,000 to 450,000 distinct CDR3 sequences; approximately 5.1% occur a single time. 2.5% to 3% of the sample is held by the ten biggest clonotypes.

CDR1 and CDR2, per the germline V gene (reference sequence), are GTSNPN and SVGIG. From cysteine to phenylalanine, the CDR3 is 13 amino acids long. Of the read, only the CDR3 DNA is kept; its 39 bases are in frame from base 1. V sheds 0 bases and J sheds 6 bases, leaving 8 bases between their ends. This TCR was sampled from a woman aged 45 to 65 with alopecia areata. Some clones in this sample may be carry-over from other donors' samples. The sequencing here drew on whole blood, taken in connection with sensitization to the hapten diphenylcyclopropenone (DPC). Rearrangement joined TRBV30 to TRBJ1-4; D gene: possibly TRBD1, on 5 matching bases. The CDR3 corresponds to CAWSVGGDEKLFF. The DNA is as follows: TGTGCCTGGAGTGTAGGAGGGGATGAAAAACTGTTTTTT.